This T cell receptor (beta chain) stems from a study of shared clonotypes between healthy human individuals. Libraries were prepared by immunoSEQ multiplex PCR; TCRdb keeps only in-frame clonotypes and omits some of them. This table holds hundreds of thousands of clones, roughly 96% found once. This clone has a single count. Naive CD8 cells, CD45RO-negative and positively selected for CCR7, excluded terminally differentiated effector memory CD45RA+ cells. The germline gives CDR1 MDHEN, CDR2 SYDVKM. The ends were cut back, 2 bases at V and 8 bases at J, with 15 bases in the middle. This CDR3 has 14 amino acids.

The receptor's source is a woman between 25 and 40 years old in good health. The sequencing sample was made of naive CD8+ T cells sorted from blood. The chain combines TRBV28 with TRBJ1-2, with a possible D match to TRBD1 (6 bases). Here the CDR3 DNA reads TGTGCCAGCAGTTTACACACAGGGTCAGTCGGCTACACCTTC. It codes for CASSLHTGSVGYTF.